Listed here are 9 T cell receptor beta chains from one sample, sequenced in a study of blood T cell repertoires in COVID-19. Libraries were prepared by immunoSEQ multiplex PCR; TCRdb keeps only in-frame clonotypes and omits some of them. The sample includes approximately 200,000 clones, roughly 84% of them seen just once. The specimen was peripheral blood. These receptors came from a middle-aged man who had recovered from COVID-19.

This clone was seen only a few times. This sequence joins TRBV18 and TRBJ2-1; TRBD2 aligns across 11 bases. The CDR3 extends over 16 amino acids. CDR1 and CDR2 (germline): KGHSH, LQKENI. V shed 3 bases, J shed 9 bases, and the junction held 10 bases outside the gene matches. CDR3 in amino acids: CASSPHLAGGRAEQFF. CDR3 sequence (DNA): TGTGCCAGCTCACCTCACCTAGCGGGAGGCAGGGCTGAGCAGTTCTTC.

The CDR3 spells CASSQEGGFGETQYF. CDR3 DNA sequence: TGCGCCAGCAGCCAGGAGGGGGGGTTCGGGGAGACCCAGTACTTC. V and J are TRBV4-1 and TRBJ2-5; possibly TRBD2 for D (7 bases). The length of the CDR3 is 15 residues. V was shortened by 3 bases and J by 5 bases, with 16 bases between the two germline ends. Germline V gives CDR1 MGHRA, CDR2 YSYEKL.

J is TRBJ2-7 and V is TRBV19, with 11 bases that match TRBD1. Germline values: CDR1 LNHDA, CDR2 SQIVND (reference sequence). J lost 2 bases, V lost 3 bases, and 6 bases had no gene match. The CDR3 runs 16 residues. The CDR3 bases are TGTGCCAGTAGTATGGACCGGGACAGGGGGACCTACGAGCAGTACTTC. This codes for CASSMDRDRGTYEQYF.

This sequence joins TRBV2 and TRBJ1-5; D remains unclear. The CDR3 sequence is 12 residues long. V lost 3 bases, J lost 7 bases, and 7 bases lay in between. Germline values: CDR1 SNHLY, CDR2 FYNNEI. CDR3 in amino acids: CASSEAAQPQHF. The DNA of the CDR3 is TGTGCCAGCAGTGAGGCTGCACAGCCCCAGCATTTT.

This chain uses TRBV5-1 with TRBJ2-1; TRBD1 is a possible D gene (5 bases). Germline V lookup: CDR1 SGHRS, CDR2 YFSETQ. V was pared by 4 bases and J by 2 bases, with 16 bases between. The CDR3 sequence is 16 residues long. This chain's CDR3 is CASSRMTVRTYNEQFF. In DNA, the CDR3 is TGCGCCAGCAGCCGTATGACAGTGAGGACCTACAATGAGCAGTTCTTC.

The V call is TRBV28, the J call TRBJ2-5; 8 bases align to TRBD2. Germline trimming cut 5 bases from V and 2 bases from J; bases unmatched to any gene: 4. The CDR3 is 14 amino acids. CDR1 is MDHEN and CDR2 is SYDVKM in the germline V gene. The CDR3 coding sequence is TGTGCCAGCAGTCCTAGCGGGCCTCAAGAGACCCAGTACTTC. Amino acids: CASSPSGPQETQYF.

This clone has a handful of counts. This rearrangement joins TRBV7-8 to TRBJ2-2; 9 bases line up with TRBD1. The ends lost 7 bases at V and 3 bases at J; junction bases unmatched: 3. Germline CDR1 SGHVS, CDR2 FQNEAQ. The CDR3 consists of 14 residues. The CDR3 protein is CASNRGQDTGELFF. CDR3 coding DNA: TGTGCCAGCAACAGGGGGCAAGACACCGGGGAGCTGTTTTTT.

The genes are TRBV30 and TRBJ2-1; 10 nucleotides match TRBD2. The germline gives CDR1 GTSNPN, CDR2 SVGIG (reference sequence). This CDR3 has 16 amino acids. Germline trimming cut 5 bases from V and 0 bases from J; bases unmatched to any gene: 7. The CDR3 sequence: CAWEGLAETSYNEQFF. For the CDR3, the DNA is TGTGCCTGGGAAGGACTAGCGGAGACCTCCTACAATGAGCAGTTCTTC.

The genes are TRBV18 and TRBJ2-1, with 7 bases fitting TRBD1. Germline CDR1 reads KGHSH; CDR2 reads LQKENI. With V trimmed by 4 bases and J by 5 bases, 5 bases remained unmatched. This CDR3 has 14 amino acids. This chain's CDR3 is CASSLNRGDNEQFF. As DNA, the CDR3 is TGTGCCAGCTCACTTAACAGGGGAGACAATGAGCAGTTCTTC.